The 26 T cell receptor beta chains in this list originate from one sample, sequenced in a study of T cell repertoires in cytomegalovirus infection. TCRdb fed the reads into MiXCR, producing one record per CDR3 protein. The data show some 500,000 distinct CDR3 sequences, about 40% seen once. Antigen specificity for these receptors is unknown. The source was cultured PBMCs, collected from culture after CMV antigen stimulation. The receptors come from a human donor in good health (CMV status not recorded). Some clones in this sample may be carry-over from other donors' samples.

This clonotype occurred many times. The chain recombines TRBV7-2 with TRBJ2-7; no firm D call. The germline CDR1 and CDR2 sequences are SGHTA and FQGNSA. The CDR3 is 12 amino acids. The ends were cut back, 5 bases at V and 0 bases at J, with 5 bases in the middle. The CDR3 reads CASSVSSYEQYF. CDR3 DNA: TGTGCCAGCAGCGTGAGCTCCTACGAGCAGTACTTC. The full variable domain, completed using reference TRBV7-2 and TRBJ2-7, is GAGVSQSPSNKVTEKGKDVELRCDPISGHTALYWYRQSLGQGLEFLIYFQGNSAPDKSGLPSDRFSAERTGGSVSTLTIQRTQQEDSAVYLCASSVSSYEQYFGPGTRLTVT.

The chain has TRBV7-9 and TRBJ2-3; the D gene is possibly TRBD2 (6 bases). Germline values: CDR1 SEHNR, CDR2 FQNEAQ (reference sequence). There are 13 residues in the CDR3. V lost 7 bases to trimming and J lost 4 bases, with 12 bases between them. The CDR3 DNA sequence: TGTGCCAGCACCCGGCGGGGCCCAGATACGCAGTATTTT. Translation: CASTRRGPDTQYF.

Ten or more counts support this clonotype. The gene calls are TRBV7-8 and TRBJ1-6, with a weak D call TRBD1 (5 bases). Germline CDR1 SGHVS, CDR2 FQNEAQ. Trimming shortened V by 1 base and J by 10 bases, and 11 bases separated the two germline ends. The CDR3 has 14 amino acids. CDR3 nucleotide sequence: TGTGCCAGCAGCTTAGAGGCCCGGGGCTCACCCCTCCACTTT. Translating it yields CASSLEARGSPLHF.

This clonotype was seen more than once but under ten times. V and J are TRBV6-5 and TRBJ2-2, with D perhaps matching TRBD2 (7 bases). In germline, CDR1 is MNHEY, CDR2 SVGAGI. This CDR3 is 13 amino acids long. V dropped 6 bases and J dropped 10 bases, with 15 bases sitting between them. In DNA, the CDR3 is TGTGCCAGCAGGGGAGCGGGACAAGCGGAGCTGTTTTTT. Amino acid sequence: CASRGAGQAELFF.

This clonotype was counted a single time. The chain is built from TRBV7-2 and TRBJ2-7; 15 bases are shared with TRBD2. V gave up 3 bases and J gave up 4 bases; unmatched junction bases: 4. CDR3 length equals 16 residues. Germline CDR1 is SGHTA and CDR2 is FQGNSA. This CDR3 is CASSFWTSGGAYEQYF. The DNA for the CDR3 is TGTGCCAGCAGCTTTTGGACTAGCGGGGGGGCTTACGAGCAGTACTTC.

This clonotype was observed a single time. The germline gene is not matched at one end of the junction; a read error may be the cause. The rearrangement joins TRBV5-1 to TRBJ2-1; perhaps D is TRBD1 or TRBD2 (5 bases each). The CDR3 length is 12 residues. CDR1 is SGHRS and CDR2 is YFSETQ in the germline V gene. CDR3 DNA sequence: TGCGCCAGCAGCGCCACCGGGGTGGAAGGGGTCTTC. Residues: CASSATGVEGVF.

This clonotype appeared a few times. V is TRBV7-6 and J is TRBJ2-7, with no clear D. Per the germline V gene, CDR1 is SGHVS and CDR2 is FNYEAQ. V was cut by 3 bases and J by 3 bases, with 15 bases left in between. The CDR3 consists of 15 residues. CDR3 loop: CASSFQESTHYEQYF. The CDR3 DNA is TGTGCCAGCAGCTTTCAGGAATCGACCCACTACGAGCAGTACTTC.

The chain employs TRBV7-6 and TRBJ2-7, with a possible D match to TRBD1 (6 bases). CDR1 and CDR2 (germline): SGHVS, FNYEAQ. Trimming shortened V by 5 bases and J by 3 bases, and 17 bases separated the two germline ends. The CDR3 length is 15 residues. Here the CDR3 DNA reads TGTGCCAGCAGCCCCCGGGGTGGGGGCATCTACGAGCAGTACTTC. This sequence encodes CASSPRGGGIYEQYF.

The chain combines TRBV5-1 with TRBJ2-1; 11 bases are shared with TRBD2. After removal of 2 bases from V and 7 bases from J, the junction contained 8 bases not matched to a gene. The CDR3 runs to 16 residues. Germline CDR1 is SGHRS and CDR2 is YFSETQ. In nucleotides, the CDR3 is TGCGCCAGCAGCTTCTTAGCGGGGGGGCCTGCAAATGAGCAGTTCTTC. It is translated as CASSFLAGGPANEQFF.

This clonotype was counted a few times. This sequence joins TRBV6-5 and TRBJ1-2, with D hard to call. CDR3 length: 14 amino acids. Trimming removed 2 bases at V and 4 bases at J, with 11 bases between. CDR1 is MNHEY, CDR2 SVGAGI, per germline. DNA of the CDR3: TGTGCCAGCAGTTACCGCAGAGTTGGCTATGGCTACACCTTC. Translation: CASSYRRVGYGYTF.

In the case of this clonotype: One junction end does not reproduce the germline sequence, and a read error may be involved. The V gene is TRBV7-6, the J gene TRBJ1-2; D uncertain. Germline lookup yields CDR1 SGHVS and CDR2 FNYEAQ. The CDR3 length is 14 residues. This CDR3 reads CANSLESDVLGYTF. The CDR3 DNA follows: TGTGCCAACAGCTTGGAGTCGGACGTCCTTGGCTACACCTTC.

The gene calls are TRBV6-1 and TRBJ2-1; D remains unclear. The CDR3 has 14 amino acids. Between the trimmed V and J ends, which lost 8 bases and 5 bases, there was a span of 16 bases. Looked up from germline, CDR1 is MNHNS and CDR2 is SASEGT. The CDR3 DNA reads TGTGCCAGCGGAATCTTGGGCAACCACAATGAGCAGTTCTTC. This codes for CASGILGNHNEQFF.

This rearrangement joins TRBV12-3 or TRBV12-4 to TRBJ1-6, with D perhaps TRBD1 (5 bases). The CDR3 spans 15 residues. Trimming removed 7 bases at V and 8 bases at J, with 18 bases between. CDR3 amino acids: CASIQPGTADSPLHF. The CDR3 nucleotides read TGTGCCAGCATTCAGCCCGGGACGGCCGATTCACCCCTCCACTTT.

The V gene is TRBV5-1, the J gene TRBJ2-7, with TRBD1 matching 12 bases. The trim removed 3 bases at V and 4 bases at J, leaving 5 bases unmatched. The CDR3 covers 15 residues. CDR1 SGHRS and CDR2 YFSETQ come from the germline V gene. The CDR3 nucleotides are TGCGCCAGCAGCTGGCAGGGACAGGGGGCGTACGAGCAGTACTTC. This codes for CASSWQGQGAYEQYF.

The rearrangement links TRBV2 to TRBJ1-1; D not certain. CDR3 length equals 11 residues. The V end was cut by 6 bases, the J end by 11 bases, with 13 bases between. Germline V gene data show CDR1 as SNHLY and CDR2 as FYNNEI. The CDR3 DNA sequence: TGTGCCAGCAGCCGCGCGGAGGCGGCTTTCTTT. This sequence encodes CASSRAEAAFF.

This clonotype was detected many times. V and J are TRBV7-2 and TRBJ1-6, with 7 bases fitting TRBD1. The CDR3 is 16 residues long. Germline CDR1 SGHTA, CDR2 FQGNSA. Unmatched junction bases numbered 10, after V lost 7 bases and J lost 4 bases. CDR3 in DNA: TGTGCCAGCACCCCCAGGGGGGGAGGTTATAATTCACCCCTCCACTTT. Encoded protein: CASTPRGGGYNSPLHF.

This chain uses TRBV5-5 with TRBJ2-4; TRBD1 aligns across 12 bases. The V gene end was trimmed by 1 base and the J gene end by 3 bases; junction bases not matched to a gene: 5. The CDR3 length is 17 residues. In germline, CDR1 is SGHKS, CDR2 YYEKEE (reference sequence). The CDR3 nucleotides are TGTGCCAGCAGCTTGATCGGGACAGGGGGCAACAAAAACATTCAGTACTTC. Translation: CASSLIGTGGNKNIQYF.

Only a few counts were recorded for this clonotype. Written as DNA, the CDR3 is TGTGCCATCAGGAGAAGGGGGGCGGCCGGGGAGCTGTTTTTT. Its translation is CAIRRRGAAGELFF. The chain employs TRBV10-3 and TRBJ2-2, with D possibly called TRBD1 or TRBD2 (6 bases each). The V and J ends lost 6 bases and 6 bases respectively, with 14 bases between them. Per the germline V gene, CDR1 is ENHRY and CDR2 is SYGVKD. This CDR3 contains 14 residues.

J is TRBJ2-3 and V is TRBV29-1; D is ambiguous. V was trimmed by 5 bases and J by 0 bases, leaving 15 bases between them. Germline V gene data show CDR1 as SQVTM and CDR2 as ANQGSEA. The CDR3 spans 15 residues. The CDR3 DNA reads TGCAGCGTTTACGCAGGAGCCACTAGCACAGATACGCAGTATTTT. Its translation: CSVYAGATSTDTQYF.

A few counts support this clonotype. This sequence joins TRBV7-2 and TRBJ1-2; TRBD1 matches 9 bases. The ends lost 0 bases at V and 2 bases at J; junction bases unmatched: 13. Per germline, CDR1 SGHTA and CDR2 FQGNSA. This CDR3 region has 19 residues. The CDR3 DNA follows: TGTGCCAGCAGCTTAGCCCTCTTGGGACAGGGTAGATCCAACTATGGCTACACCTTC. The encoded protein is CASSLALLGQGRSNYGYTF.

This clonotype has at least ten counts. The chain combines TRBV7-6 with TRBJ1-2; D may be TRBD1 (5 bases). Trimming pared 2 bases from V and 7 bases from J, leaving 17 bases between. The CDR3 consists of 15 residues. Per the germline V gene, CDR1 is SGHVS and CDR2 is FNYEAQ. CDR3 coding DNA: TGTGCCAGCAGCTTATATTTGGTGGGGGAACGTGGCTACACCTTC. Translating it yields CASSLYLVGERGYTF.

This chain connects TRBV5-4 to TRBJ2-3, with 10 bases lining up with TRBD2. V shed 3 bases and J 4 bases; nucleotides not matched to a gene: 5. The CDR3 consists of 15 residues. Germline-derived CDR1 and CDR2 are SGHNT and YYREEE (reference sequence). Here the CDR3 DNA reads TGTGCCAGCAGCTCCAGGACTAGCGGCCCAGATACGCAGTATTTT. Its translation: CASSSRTSGPDTQYF.

The V and J genes are TRBV2 and TRBJ2-3; the match to TRBD2 covers 10 bases. Unmatched junction bases numbered 4, after V lost 10 bases and J lost 3 bases. The V gene's germline CDR1 is SNHLY and CDR2 FYNNEI. The CDR3 extends over 13 amino acids. CDR3 sequence reads: CATRLAGTDTQYF. For the CDR3, the DNA is TGTGCCACCCGACTAGCGGGTACAGATACGCAGTATTTT.

Only a few counts were recorded for this clonotype. The V call is TRBV6-1, the J call TRBJ2-5, with D maybe TRBD2 (7 bases). Trimming took off 7 bases at V and 5 bases at J, with 14 bases between the two ends. This CDR3 contains 13 residues. The germline gives CDR1 MNHNS, CDR2 SASEGT. CDR3: CASISRGGETQYF. The CDR3 nucleotides are TGTGCCAGCATCTCCCGCGGGGGCGAGACCCAGTACTTC.

V is TRBV23-1 and J is TRBJ2-7, with D perhaps TRBD1 (5 bases). TRBV23-1 is recorded as an ORF, its role being uncertain. The ends were cut back, 0 bases at V and 3 bases at J, with 9 bases in the middle. This CDR3 comprises 14 residues. This CDR3 is CASSQSYRYYEQYF. The CDR3 DNA is TGCGCCAGCAGTCAATCCTACAGGTACTACGAGCAGTACTTC.

V is TRBV29-1 and J is TRBJ2-1; maybe TRBD1 (6 bases). The CDR3 totals 17 residues. Deletions cut 5 bases from V and 3 bases from J, with 23 bases between. Germline lookup yields CDR1 SQVTM and CDR2 ANQGSEA. CDR3 sequence reads: CSVTGTPTRTVYNEQFF. The CDR3 region has the DNA TGCAGCGTTACCGGGACACCCACGCGGACGGTCTACAATGAGCAGTTCTTC.